This T cell receptor beta chain was observed in a study of T cell changes during pregnancy in multiple sclerosis. The V and J ends lost 5 bases and 1 base respectively, with 8 bases between them. CDR1 is SNHLY and CDR2 is FYNNEI in the germline V gene. The CDR3 contains 14 residues. Clones were sequenced by immunoSEQ multiplex PCR, and TCRdb holds only the in-frame ones, with some missing. The table lists about 50,000 clones, just over 90% of them singletons. This rearrangement joins TRBV2 to TRBJ2-2; D is perhaps TRBD1 (6 bases). The sequence came from a female donor with multiple sclerosis, enrolled in a pregnancy study. The sequences come from CD4+ T cells from peripheral blood mononuclear cells, collected before pregnancy. CDR3 DNA sequence: TGTGCCAGCAGTAAGGGACAGAACACCGGGGAGCTGTTTTTT. Its translation is CASSKGQNTGELFF.